The 25 T cell receptor beta chains below all came from one sample that was sequenced in a study of memory CD4+ T cells and cytomegalovirus serostatus. This table comes from immunoSEQ multiplex PCR, and its TCRdb copy is limited to in-frame clones, with some not included. The sample has tens of thousands of clones, roughly three quarters seen once. Single viable CD3+CD4+CD8-CD45RO+ cells were sorted as the memory CD4+ T cells. Input material: memory CD4+ T cells from blood. The receptor set was obtained from an adult in good health and CMV-seropositive.

The CDR3 is CASIEGEAVDEQFF. CDR3 nucleotides: TGTGCCAGCATCGAGGGGGAGGCAGTGGATGAGCAGTTCTTC. The chain has TRBV2 and TRBJ2-1; either TRBD1 or TRBD2 may supply D (6 bases each). This CDR3 has 14 residues. Per germline, CDR1 SNHLY and CDR2 FYNNEI. Between the trimmed V and J ends, which lost 7 bases and 8 bases, there was a span of 18 bases.

This clone was observed a handful of times. The chain carries TRBV5-1 and TRBJ1-1; a weak D match, TRBD1 (6 bases). The germline V gene has CDR1 SGHRS and CDR2 YFSETQ. The CDR3 runs to 14 residues. V was shortened by 0 bases and J by 7 bases, with 13 bases between the two germline ends. This chain's CDR3 is CASSLDRGPFEAFF. The CDR3, as DNA: TGCGCCAGCAGCTTGGACCGGGGGCCATTTGAAGCTTTCTTT.

The chain joins TRBV7-8 to TRBJ1-2; 8 nucleotides match TRBD1. The J segment lost 7 bases and the V segment lost 2 bases, leaving 12 bases of the junction unmatched. In germline, CDR1 is SGHVS, CDR2 FQNEAQ. CDR3 length: 16 amino acids. CDR3 sequence reads: CASSLFARQGALGYTF. The CDR3 DNA reads as TGTGCCAGCAGCTTATTCGCGCGGCAGGGGGCTCTTGGCTACACCTTC. The whole variable domain, remainder taken from reference TRBV7-8 and TRBJ1-2, is GAGVSQSPRYKVAKRGQDVALRCDPISGHVSLFWYQQALGQGPEFLTYFQNEAQLDKSGLPSDRFFAERPEGSVSTLKIQRTQQEDSAVYLCASSLFARQGALGYTFGSGTRLTVV.

The rearrangement joins TRBV10-1 to TRBJ2-1; 8 positions agree with TRBD2. This CDR3 comprises 17 residues. Germline V gives CDR1 WNHNN, CDR2 SYGVQD (reference sequence). V lost 3 bases, J lost 8 bases, and 15 bases stayed unmatched. This CDR3 is CASSEVGGAYKLDEQFF. The CDR3 coding sequence is TGCGCCAGCAGTGAAGTCGGGGGGGCCTATAAACTCGATGAGCAGTTCTTC.

The chain carries TRBV11-1 and TRBJ2-2, with D hard to call. There are 14 residues in the CDR3. The ends were cut back, 7 bases at V and 3 bases at J, with 12 bases in the middle. Germline V gene sequence: CDR1 SGHAT, CDR2 FQDESV (reference sequence). This CDR3 is CASIHDGDTGELFF. The CDR3 DNA reads TGTGCCAGCATCCACGACGGAGACACCGGGGAGCTGTTTTTT.

The chain carries TRBV7-2 and TRBJ1-5; D remains ambiguous. Germline-derived CDR1 and CDR2 are SGHTA and FQGNSA. The CDR3 has 13 residues. V was cut by 3 bases and J by 7 bases, with 10 bases left in between. For the CDR3, the DNA is TGTGCCAGCAGCTTCTATGGGTCCCAGCCCCAGCATTTT. Protein sequence: CASSFYGSQPQHF.

The chain has TRBV6-5 and TRBJ1-2; 8 bases agree with TRBD1. The ends lost 6 bases at V and 6 bases at J; junction bases unmatched: 6. The germline CDR1 and CDR2 sequences are MNHEY and SVGAGI. This CDR3 spans 13 amino acids. The CDR3 sequence is CASRGQGGDGYTF. CDR3 bases: TGTGCCAGCAGAGGACAGGGCGGGGATGGCTACACCTTC.

In DNA form, the CDR3 reads TGTGCCAGCAGCTTAGGAACGCAGGGGGCGGCCGGGGAGCTGTTTTTT. It codes for CASSLGTQGAAGELFF. V and J are TRBV7-9 and TRBJ2-2, with TRBD1 matching 8 bases. Germline values: CDR1 SEHNR, CDR2 FQNEAQ (reference sequence). The CDR3 runs to 16 residues. V lost 1 base to trimming and J lost 6 bases; unmatched junction nucleotides: 7.

This clone is medium-sized within its sample. The chain recombines TRBV7-3 with TRBJ1-1; 9 nucleotides line up with TRBD1. CDR1 SGHTA and CDR2 FQGTGA come from the germline V gene. V trimming: 5 bases; J trimming: 5 bases; junction bases outside the gene matches: 6. The length of the CDR3 is 14 residues. The CDR3, as DNA: TGTGCCAGCAGCCCTAGACAGGGGGGGACTGAAGCTTTCTTT. Its translation is CASSPRQGGTEAFF.

This clone has just a few counts. This chain uses TRBV6-4 with TRBJ1-6; the match to TRBD1 covers 7 bases. The CDR3 extends over 13 amino acids. V shed 5 bases, J shed 8 bases, and the junction held 3 bases outside the gene matches. Germline CDR1 MRHNA, CDR2 SNTAGT. The CDR3 coding sequence is TGTGCCAGCAGTTTTGACAGGGATTCACCCCTCCACTTT. Amino acid sequence: CASSFDRDSPLHF.

The V gene is TRBV2, the J gene TRBJ2-5; 10 nucleotides agree with TRBD2. V was clipped by 6 bases and J by 7 bases; unmatched bases: 8. The CDR3 is 14 residues long. Germline V gene sequence: CDR1 SNHLY, CDR2 FYNNEI. CDR3 in amino acids: CASSGTSAKGTQYF. The CDR3 DNA reads as TGTGCCAGCAGCGGGACTAGCGCCAAGGGGACCCAGTACTTC.

This rearrangement joins TRBV5-1 to TRBJ2-3; D possibly corresponds to TRBD2 (5 bases). The CDR3 runs 16 residues. Trimming cost V 5 bases and J 1 base, with 17 bases left between them. Germline loops: CDR1 SGHRS, CDR2 YFSETQ. In DNA form, the CDR3 reads TGCGCCAGCAGGCCTAGGACTTTCCCAGGCACAGATACGCAGTATTTT. It encodes CASRPRTFPGTDTQYF.

This clone was seen just once. This chain joins TRBV7-9 and TRBJ2-3, with D perhaps matching TRBD1 or TRBD2 (7 bases each). The CDR3 covers 15 residues. V lost 1 base to trimming and J lost 4 bases, with 12 bases between them. Germline CDR1 SEHNR, CDR2 FQNEAQ (reference sequence). As DNA, the CDR3 is TGTGCCAGCAGCTTAGGACCAGGGGGGGCAGATACGCAGTATTTT. Translating gives CASSLGPGGADTQYF.

For this clone: One end of the junction is discordant with germline, which a read error may explain. The J gene is TRBJ1-1, the V gene TRBV6-1; perhaps TRBD1 as D (5 bases). The CDR3 totals 12 residues. Per the germline V gene, CDR1 is MNHNS and CDR2 is SASEGT. The CDR3 reads CASSGRDTEAFF. In DNA form, the CDR3 reads TGCGCCAGCAGTGGCAGGGACACTGAAGCTTTCTTT.

This clone was detected only once. This chain joins TRBV5-5 and TRBJ2-7, with 8 bases identical to TRBD2. This CDR3 contains 14 residues. Losses at the gene ends were 2 bases for V and 7 bases for J; bases not matched to a gene: 8. Germline-derived CDR1 and CDR2 are SGHKS and YYEKEE (reference sequence). This CDR3 is CASSFRAREGEQYF. In nucleotides, the CDR3 is TGTGCCAGCAGCTTTCGGGCTCGGGAGGGGGAGCAGTACTTC.

This chain joins TRBV6-4 and TRBJ2-2, with no clear D. This CDR3 region has 16 residues. Between the trimmed V and J ends, which lost 4 bases and 0 bases, there was a span of 12 bases. Looked up from germline, CDR1 is MRHNA and CDR2 is SNTAGT. DNA for the CDR3: TGTGCCAGCAGTGCGAAGAAGGATCCGAACACCGGGGAGCTGTTTTTT. Translating it yields CASSAKKDPNTGELFF.

J is TRBJ2-3 and V is TRBV2; 10 bases fit TRBD2. The CDR3 has 16 amino acids. The germline V gene encodes CDR1 SNHLY and CDR2 FYNNEI. V dropped 2 bases and J dropped 6; count of bases not matched to a gene: 8. The CDR3 nucleotides read TGTGCCAGCAGTGAACGGTCTAGCGGGGGTAGGGATACGCAGTATTTT. Amino acids: CASSERSSGGRDTQYF. The full variable domain, rest sourced from reference TRBV2 and TRBJ2-3, is EPEVTQTPSHQVTQMGQEVILRCVPISNHLYFYWYRQILGQKVEFLVSFYNNEISEKSEIFDDQFSVERPDGSNFTLKIRSTKLEDSAMYFCASSERSSGGRDTQYFGPGTRLTVL.

This sequence joins TRBV5-1 and TRBJ2-5; TRBD2 matches 16 bases. The V gene end was trimmed by 4 bases and the J gene end by 5 bases; junction bases not matched to a gene: 14. There are 19 residues in the CDR3. Germline values: CDR1 SGHRS, CDR2 YFSETQ. The CDR3 protein is CASSPHPGTSGGATETQYF. Here the CDR3 DNA reads TGCGCCAGCAGCCCGCACCCTGGGACTAGCGGGGGGGCTACCGAGACCCAGTACTTC.

This clone was seen only a few times. This chain uses TRBV6-1 with TRBJ2-2; 10 bases agree with TRBD1. This CDR3 is built from 15 residues. Germline V gene data show CDR1 as MNHNS and CDR2 as SASEGT. V was pared by 6 bases and J by 3 bases, with 4 bases of the junction left unmatched. The CDR3 region is CASRWGTGDTGELFF. The CDR3 coding sequence is TGTGCCAGCAGATGGGGGACAGGGGACACCGGGGAGCTGTTTTTT.

The chain links TRBV28 to TRBJ1-6; D is unresolved. Germline assignment: CDR1 MDHEN and CDR2 SYDVKM. V lost 3 bases to trimming and J lost 0 bases, with 12 bases between them. The CDR3 runs to 17 residues. As DNA, the CDR3 is TGTGCCAGCAGTTTCTTTCAGATCCGCTCCTATAATTCACCCCTCCACTTT. Residues: CASSFFQIRSYNSPLHF.

The J gene is TRBJ2-6, the V gene TRBV7-9; D may be TRBD2 (5 bases). Trimming shortened V by 5 bases and J by 0 bases, and 11 bases separated the two germline ends. Germline assignment: CDR1 SEHNR and CDR2 FQNEAQ (reference sequence). The CDR3 sequence is 16 residues long. The CDR3 loop is CASSISGFSGANVLTF. CDR3 DNA sequence: TGTGCCAGCAGCATAAGCGGTTTCTCTGGGGCCAACGTCCTGACTTTC.

This clone was seen only once. The CDR3 DNA is TGTGCCAGCAGGCCAGGGGAGGGAACGAAAAAACTGTTTTTT. Its translation: CASRPGEGTKKLFF. The chain recombines TRBV2 with TRBJ1-4, with D perhaps matching TRBD1 (6 bases). The V and J ends lost 6 bases and 9 bases respectively, with 17 bases between them. The CDR3 is made up of 14 amino acids. From germline, CDR1 is SNHLY and CDR2 FYNNEI. Complete variable domain (other parts from reference TRBV2 and TRBJ1-4): EPEVTQTPSHQVTQMGQEVILRCVPISNHLYFYWYRQILGQKVEFLVSFYNNEISEKSEIFDDQFSVERPDGSNFTLKIRSTKLEDSAMYFCASRPGEGTKKLFFGSGTQLSVL.

The rearrangement links TRBV28 to TRBJ1-5; 7 positions agree with TRBD1. V trimming: 2 bases; J trimming: 1 base; junction bases outside the gene matches: 8. CDR1 and CDR2 from the germline V gene are MDHEN and SYDVKM. There are 17 residues in the CDR3. The CDR3 sequence is CASSLLQGKKSNQPQHF. CDR3 DNA: TGTGCCAGCAGTTTACTACAGGGGAAGAAGAGCAATCAGCCCCAGCATTTT. Complete variable domain (other parts from reference TRBV28 and TRBJ1-5): DVKVTQSSRYLVKRTGEKVFLECVQDMDHENMFWYRQDPGLGLRLIYFSYDVKMKEKGDIPEGYSVSREKKERFSLILESASTNQTSMYLCASSLLQGKKSNQPQHFGDGTRLSIL.

The rearrangement links TRBV7-2 to TRBJ2-4; D is uncertain. Trimming removed 4 bases at V and 5 bases at J, with 15 bases between. Germline CDR1 reads SGHTA; CDR2 reads FQGNSA. CDR3 length equals 15 residues. In DNA form, the CDR3 reads TGTGCCAGCAGCTCCTCGGTGGGATCACAAAACATTCAGTACTTC. Its protein product is CASSSSVGSQNIQYF.

The chain links TRBV7-3 to TRBJ2-2; a possible D gene is TRBD1 (5 bases). V was clipped by 1 base and J by 6 bases, with 9 bases between them. The CDR3 sequence is 14 residues long. Germline CDR1 and CDR2: SGHTA and FQGTGA. CDR3 nucleotides: TGTGCCAGCAGCTTAATGGACAACCCCGGGGAGCTGTTTTTT. Amino acids: CASSLMDNPGELFF.